This is a list of T cell receptor beta chains from one sample in a study of cytomegalovirus exposure and HLA in healthy donors. Assay: immunoSEQ multiplex PCR; the TCRdb copy retains only in-frame clones and omits some. The sample records about 86,000 clones, about 76% being singletons. Material: PBMCs. The receptors shown here come from a woman aged 40-49 years in good health and CMV-seropositive. The conserved cysteine and the conserved F or W are not part of the CDR3 here.

v_gene: TRBV6-5; j_gene: TRBJ1-6; CDR3aa: ASSYSGGFRSPLH
v_gene: TRBV5-1; j_gene: TRBJ2-2; CDR3aa: ASTFTISGRASGELF
v_gene: TRBV7-9; j_gene: TRBJ1-2; CDR3aa: ASSLDANRVYGYT
v_gene: TRBV6-5; j_gene: TRBJ2-7; CDR3aa: ASSLRGPFYEQY
v_gene: TRBV28; j_gene: TRBJ2-7; CDR3aa: ASSFDPLAGSYEQY
v_gene: TRBV7-7; j_gene: TRBJ2-2; CDR3aa: ASSDRQGTGELF
v_gene: TRBV28; j_gene: TRBJ2-3; CDR3aa: ASSFQGLAGTDTQY
v_gene: TRBV7-6; j_gene: TRBJ1-1; CDR3aa: ASSPNTQRNTEAF
v_gene: TRBV5-1; j_gene: TRBJ2-7; CDR3aa: ASSPRGVGSYEQY
v_gene: TRBV5-1; j_gene: TRBJ1-2; CDR3aa: ASSLDPGNYGYT
v_gene: TRBV11-2; j_gene: TRBJ2-7; CDR3aa: ASSRNPAYEQY
v_gene: TRBV14; j_gene: TRBJ2-7; CDR3aa: ASSPGWDRPYEQY
v_gene: TRBV6-1; j_gene: TRBJ2-7; CDR3aa: ASSALAEVLTTLPYEQY
v_gene: TRBV19; j_gene: TRBJ1-5; CDR3aa: ASSIVGQGGSQPQH
v_gene: TRBV14; j_gene: TRBJ1-1; CDR3aa: ASSRRAGEAF
v_gene: TRBV7-2; j_gene: TRBJ2-7; CDR3aa: ASSLGWGVYEQY
v_gene: TRBV14; j_gene: TRBJ2-1; CDR3aa: ASSQDLGSSYNEQF
v_gene: TRBV6-5; j_gene: TRBJ2-1; CDR3aa: ASSYSGQDNEQF
v_gene: TRBV30; j_gene: TRBJ2-6; CDR3aa: AWSRGTGVAGANVLT
v_gene: TRBV30; j_gene: TRBJ1-1; CDR3aa: AWTLSRNTEAF
v_gene: TRBV2; j_gene: TRBJ2-1; CDR3aa: ASSWTGAANEQF
v_gene: TRBV6-5; j_gene: TRBJ1-1; CDR3aa: ASSTDRLNTEAF
v_gene: TRBV6-5; j_gene: TRBJ1-1; CDR3aa: ASSYGVVAGEAF
v_gene: TRBV7-9; j_gene: TRBJ2-6; CDR3aa: ASSRVSGANVLT
v_gene: TRBV7-2; j_gene: TRBJ2-1; CDR3aa: ASSLQGFYSNEQF
v_gene: TRBV6-5; j_gene: TRBJ2-7; CDR3aa: ASRPGTSGSTSQY
v_gene: TRBV4-3; j_gene: TRBJ2-5; CDR3aa: ASSQVAGDETQY
v_gene: TRBV5-1; j_gene: TRBJ1-3; CDR3aa: ASSLRQGSDTGNTIY
v_gene: TRBV28; j_gene: .; CDR3aa: ASSLATGEQY
v_gene: TRBV28; j_gene: TRBJ2-1; CDR3aa: ASSPRVEQF
v_gene: TRBV11-1; j_gene: TRBJ2-2; CDR3aa: ASSLGTGTIYTGELF
v_gene: TRBV9; j_gene: TRBJ1-2; CDR3aa: ASSPQGVIGYT
v_gene: TRBV6-5; j_gene: TRBJ1-1; CDR3aa: ASSPTGGMNTEAF
v_gene: TRBV5-1; j_gene: TRBJ2-2; CDR3aa: ASRTLPWRAATNTGELF
v_gene: TRBV7-2; j_gene: TRBJ1-5; CDR3aa: ASSSGGQRNQPQH